The entry that follows covers one T cell receptor beta chain sequence. Its antigen remains unknown. This entry belongs to a study of T cell responses to AZD1222 COVID-19 vaccine. The method was immunoSEQ multiplex PCR; TCRdb's version includes in-frame clones alone and lacks a portion of them. The sample holds fewer than 130,000 clones, roughly 85% seen once. Study-level findings and limits: Vaccine-associated CD4 TCRs ranged over spike, dominating at 160-218 and 743-854. Repertoire sampling was restricted to post-peak T cell response timepoints. Rises in breadth and depth of Spike-specific TCRs came after two AZD1222 doses.

This clonotype was obtained from an adult in good health. Sequenced material: peripheral blood, taken on day 0 of AZD1222 vaccination.

CDR3 nucleotides: TGTGCCAGCAGTTTACTGGGGACACGTGGCTACACCTTC. Translating gives CASSLLGTRGYTF. The rearrangement links TRBV28 to TRBJ1-2; D might be TRBD1 (6 bases). The CDR3 totals 13 residues. Trimming took 2 bases from V and 7 from J, leaving 11 bases between them. Looked up from germline, CDR1 is MDHEN and CDR2 is SYDVKM.